Reported below is one TCR beta chain. The data stem from a study of blood T cell repertoires in COVID-19. The assay was immunoSEQ multiplex PCR, and TCRdb's table has in-frame clones only and misses some. The table records some 80,000 clones, 70% to 90% of them present only once. Germline lookup yields CDR1 SEHNR and CDR2 FQNEAQ (reference sequence). J gave up 9 bases and V 5 bases, and 8 bases lay outside the gene matches. The CDR3 extends over 15 amino acids. The rearrangement links TRBV7-9 to TRBJ1-6, with TRBD1 matching over 9 bases. The sequence was collected from a woman older than 75 in a cohort sampled during active or convalescent COVID-19. The sample was peripheral blood. CDR3 DNA: TGTGCCAGCAGCCTTGGGACAGGGCGAAGTTCACCCCTCCACTTT. This translates into CASSLGTGRSSPLHF.